This TCR beta chain was recorded in a study of blood T cell repertoires in COVID-19. Assay used: immunoSEQ multiplex PCR; TCRdb lists only in-frame clones, some missing. The sample lists roughly 110,000 clones, around 86% occurring once. Germline CDR1 and CDR2: SGHTA and FQGNSA. There are 15 residues in the CDR3. Trimming left V 7 bases short and J 3 bases short, with 13 bases between. The source is a man between 65 and 80 years old with acute or convalescent COVID-19. The V call is TRBV7-2, the J call TRBJ1-6, with D uncertain. Material: peripheral blood. The CDR3 loop reads CASTSSGGYNSPLHF. The CDR3 region has the DNA TGTGCCAGCACCTCCTCCGGTGGCTATAATTCACCCCTCCACTTT.